Listed here is a single T cell receptor (beta chain). This specimen belongs to a study of blood T cell repertoires in COVID-19. Across the study: Samples of COVID-19 (acute and convalescent) were obtained from the United States, Italy and Spain. Sample material is recorded as cDNA or gDNA derived from T cells, B-cell-depleted T cells, or PBMCs.

In the original analysis: Amplification from reference gene primers served as the basis for estimated nucleated cell counts. The repertoire was sequenced with immunoSEQ multiplex PCR; TCRdb's copy has only in-frame clones and lacks some. V, J and clone size were drawn from that table, and D and trimming were deduced from the DNA. The sample includes approximately 120,000 clones, around 81% of them seen just once. V shed 4 bases and J 5 bases; nucleotides not matched to a gene: 8. The germline gives CDR1 SGHRS, CDR2 YFSETQ. This CDR3 spans 14 amino acids. Source material: peripheral blood. The receptor's source is a human donor in a cohort sampled during active or convalescent COVID-19. The chain employs TRBV5-1 and TRBJ2-7; 8 nucleotides line up with TRBD1. CDR3 sequence: CASSPGQALDEQYF. The CDR3 DNA sequence: TGCGCCAGCAGCCCGGGACAGGCACTCGACGAGCAGTACTTC.